The 30 T cell receptor beta chains presented below share a single source sample, sequenced in a study of blood T cell repertoires in COVID-19. The repertoire was sequenced with immunoSEQ multiplex PCR; TCRdb's copy has only in-frame clones and lacks some. The profile shows 250,000 to 350,000 clones, 85% to 90% of them singletons. Specimen: PBMCs or T cells enriched from blood (not recorded which). The receptors here all came from a woman in her 50s who had been exposed to COVID-19.

The chain employs TRBV2 and TRBJ2-2, with unresolved D. The ends were cut back, 7 bases at V and 4 bases at J, with 7 bases in the middle. This CDR3 comprises 12 residues. CDR1 and CDR2 from the germline V gene are SNHLY and FYNNEI. The CDR3 DNA reads as TGTGCCAGCAACGGTGTCACCGGGGAGCTGTTTTTT. This translates into CASNGVTGELFF. Looking up the rest from reference TRBV2 and TRBJ2-2 gives the full variable domain: EPEVTQTPSHQVTQMGQEVILRCVPISNHLYFYWYRQILGQKVEFLVSFYNNEISEKSEIFDDQFSVERPDGSNFTLKIRSTKLEDSAMYFCASNGVTGELFFGEGSRLTVL.

This clone was detected only once. The chain links TRBV25-1 to TRBJ2-3; TRBD1 agrees at 12 bases. Germline CDR1 reads MGHDK; CDR2 reads SYGVNS. With V trimmed by 7 bases and J by 5 bases, 13 bases remained unmatched. The CDR3 is 17 residues long. The CDR3 sequence: CASNYGTGQGAGDTQYF. CDR3 bases: TGTGCCAGCAATTACGGAACGGGACAGGGGGCAGGAGATACGCAGTATTTT.

The rearrangement uses TRBV5-1 and TRBJ1-2; TRBD1 aligns across 7 bases. This CDR3 spans 11 amino acids. Trimming took 4 bases from V and 13 from J; bases not matched to a gene: 7. From germline, CDR1 is SGHRS and CDR2 YFSETQ. CDR3 protein: CASSRKQGCTF. The CDR3 nucleotides are TGCGCCAGCAGCCGAAAACAGGGGTGCACCTTC.

The sample holds a few counts of this clone. This sequence joins TRBV29-1 and TRBJ1-1; 12 bases map to TRBD1. The CDR3 contains 15 residues. The germline V gene encodes CDR1 SQVTM and CDR2 ANQGSEA. The V segment lost 0 bases and the J segment 3 bases; nucleotides outside the gene matches: 2. This CDR3 reads CSVEEGQGAHTEAFF. The CDR3 bases are TGCAGCGTTGAAGAGGGACAGGGGGCGCACACTGAAGCTTTCTTT.

The chain is built from TRBV3-1 (or the pseudogene TRBV3-2) and TRBJ2-3; TRBD1 matches 7 bases. Germline lookup yields CDR1 LGHDT and CDR2 YNNKEL (reference sequence). The V segment lost 7 bases and the J segment 4 bases; nucleotides outside the gene matches: 11. The CDR3 spans 15 residues. The CDR3 region has the DNA TGTGCCAGCACCGGACAGTTTCAGGGGGCAGATACGCAGTATTTT. Translation gives CASTGQFQGADTQYF.

The gene calls are TRBV28 and TRBJ1-2; D is possibly TRBD1 (6 bases). The CDR3 has 15 residues. The germline gives CDR1 MDHEN, CDR2 SYDVKM. V dropped 5 bases and J dropped 0 bases, with 13 bases sitting between them. The CDR3 spells CASSIQGSANYGYTF. CDR3 DNA sequence: TGTGCCAGCAGTATACAGGGATCGGCTAACTATGGCTACACCTTC.

The CDR3 protein is CAISESGGLWGNQPQHF. CDR3 in DNA: TGTGCCATCAGTGAGTCTGGAGGACTTTGGGGTAATCAGCCCCAGCATTTT. The V and J genes are TRBV10-3 and TRBJ1-5; D call uncertain. The V and J ends lost 0 bases and 4 bases respectively, with 16 bases between them. The CDR3 has 17 residues. Germline loops: CDR1 ENHRY, CDR2 SYGVKD.

This clone was observed once. The J gene is TRBJ2-7, the V gene TRBV5-1, with D hard to call. CDR1 SGHRS and CDR2 YFSETQ come from the germline V gene. V shed 2 bases and J shed 0 bases, with 3 bases lying between them. The CDR3 is 12 amino acids. Written as DNA, the CDR3 is TGCGCCAGCAGCTTTAACTCCTACGAGCAGTACTTC. This translates into CASSFNSYEQYF.

This clone has a handful of counts. V usage is TRBV25-1 and J usage is TRBJ2-7; perhaps TRBD2 as D (5 bases). The CDR3 is made up of 14 amino acids. Deletions cut 7 bases from V and 1 base from J, with 14 bases between. CDR1 is MGHDK, CDR2 SYGVNS, per germline. For the CDR3, the DNA is TGTGCCAGCAACCCTCGGGGTTCATCCTACGAGCAGTACTTC. Its translation: CASNPRGSSYEQYF.

This chain uses TRBV15 with TRBJ1-4; D perhaps matches TRBD1 (6 bases). The V and J ends lost 5 bases and 2 bases respectively, with 12 bases between them. The CDR3 totals 15 residues. Per germline, CDR1 LNHNV and CDR2 YYDKDF (reference sequence). In DNA, the CDR3 is TGTGCCACCAGCCTTACAGGGTCTACTAATGAAAAACTGTTTTTT. This encodes CATSLTGSTNEKLFF.

The gene calls are TRBV29-1 and TRBJ2-7; 8 bases map to TRBD1. This CDR3 comprises 13 residues. Germline V gene lookup returns CDR1 SQVTM and CDR2 ANQGSEA. Unmatched junction bases numbered 7, after V lost 7 bases and J lost 2 bases. The CDR3 sequence is CSEDRGVTYEQYF. CDR3 nucleotide sequence: TGCAGCGAAGACAGGGGTGTAACCTACGAGCAGTACTTC.

V gene TRBV3-1 (or the pseudogene TRBV3-2) combines with J gene TRBJ2-7; D gene ambiguous. V was cut by 0 bases and J by 3 bases, with 9 bases left in between. The germline V gene encodes CDR1 LGHDT and CDR2 YNNKEL (reference sequence). The CDR3 has 14 amino acids. CDR3 DNA: TGTGCCAGCAGCCAAGATGTAATCTACTACGAGCAGTACTTC. Amino acids: CASSQDVIYYEQYF.

J is TRBJ1-1 and V is TRBV19; D is perhaps TRBD1 (5 bases). The CDR3 covers 15 residues. Trimming stripped 9 bases from V and 0 bases from J, with 17 bases between. Germline V gives CDR1 LNHDA, CDR2 SQIVND (reference sequence). CDR3 nucleotide sequence: TGTGCCAGCCTTAAACAGGCTCACATGAACACTGAAGCTTTCTTT. It yields the protein CASLKQAHMNTEAFF.

The chain uses TRBV7-6 and TRBJ1-2, with D maybe TRBD1 (5 bases). V lost 5 bases and J 6 bases, leaving 7 bases between the germline ends. The germline V gene has CDR1 SGHVS and CDR2 FNYEAQ. The CDR3 contains 11 residues. The chain's CDR3 is CASSPGHGYTF. CDR3 DNA sequence: TGTGCCAGCAGCCCAGGGCATGGCTACACCTTC.

V gene TRBV15 combines with J gene TRBJ1-2, with a possible D match to TRBD1 (5 bases). V was shortened by 3 bases and J by 2 bases, with 13 bases between the two germline ends. CDR3 size: 15 residues. Germline V CDR1 and CDR2: LNHNV, YYDKDF (reference sequence). In nucleotides, the CDR3 is TGTGCCACCAGCAGCTACGGGGGACCGAACTATGGCTACACCTTC. This translates into CATSSYGGPNYGYTF.

This clone was detected only a few times. The V gene is TRBV11-2, the J gene TRBJ1-2, with 8 bases identical to TRBD1. Per germline, CDR1 SGHAT and CDR2 FQNNGV. The trim removed 2 bases at V and 3 bases at J, leaving 5 bases unmatched. The CDR3 consists of 15 residues. The CDR3 DNA is TGTGCCAGCAGCTTAACCGACAGGGGAGACTATGGCTACACCTTC. Translation gives CASSLTDRGDYGYTF.

The chain carries TRBV18 and TRBJ2-1; 8 bases fit TRBD2. Looked up from germline, CDR1 is KGHSH and CDR2 is LQKENI. J was trimmed by 2 bases and V by 0 bases; bases with no gene match: 3. The CDR3 runs to 16 residues. CDR3 sequence: CASSPPSRGAYNEQFF. CDR3 DNA sequence: TGTGCCAGCTCACCACCGTCGCGGGGGGCCTACAATGAGCAGTTCTTC.

The rearrangement links TRBV5-4 to TRBJ2-7, with 11 bases fitting TRBD1. Looked up from germline, CDR1 is SGHNT and CDR2 is YYREEE (reference sequence). V was clipped by 3 bases and J by 5 bases; unmatched bases: 7. The CDR3 extends over 15 amino acids. The CDR3 nucleotides read TGTGCCAGCAGCTATACCGGACAGGGGGCCAACGAGCAGTACTTC. Amino acids: CASSYTGQGANEQYF.

This chain uses TRBV5-1 with TRBJ1-1; D call uncertain. The CDR3 sequence is 15 residues long. Germline CDR1 reads SGHRS; CDR2 reads YFSETQ. The germline V and J ends were trimmed by 4 bases and 1 base, with 14 bases remaining between them. The DNA of the CDR3 is TGCGCCAGCAGCGCCGGTGCGGCTGGGAACACTGAAGCTTTCTTT. Protein sequence: CASSAGAAGNTEAFF.

The J gene is TRBJ1-2, the V gene TRBV2, with D possibly TRBD1 on 6 matching bases. The CDR3 length is 15 residues. Trimming shortened V by 5 bases and J by 4 bases, and 17 bases separated the two germline ends. Germline CDR1 is SNHLY and CDR2 is FYNNEI. The CDR3 region is CASSPGHATVYGYTF. CDR3 DNA: TGTGCCAGCAGTCCGGGACACGCAACTGTCTATGGCTACACCTTC.

The chain couples TRBV5-5 to TRBJ2-7, with D possibly TRBD1 on 7 matching bases. The germline CDR1 and CDR2 sequences are SGHKS and YYEKEE (reference sequence). V lost 4 bases and J lost 3, with 14 bases in between. The CDR3 is 14 amino acids. Here the CDR3 reads CASSGGGTVYEQYF. For the CDR3, the DNA is TGTGCCAGCAGCGGTGGAGGGACAGTCTACGAGCAGTACTTC.

V and J are TRBV11-3 and TRBJ2-6, with 7 bases aligning to TRBD1. In germline, CDR1 is SGHNT, CDR2 YENEEA. After removal of 2 bases from V and 2 bases from J, the junction contained 6 bases not matched to a gene. The CDR3 is 17 residues long. The CDR3 loop is CASSLTTGLPGANVLTF. The CDR3 DNA reads as TGTGCCAGCAGCTTAACGACAGGGCTGCCTGGGGCCAACGTCCTGACTTTC.

The table lists this clone with a few counts. The chain combines TRBV27 with TRBJ1-2, with 9 bases fitting TRBD1. This CDR3 is built from 13 residues. The V segment lost 7 bases and the J segment 4 bases; nucleotides outside the gene matches: 4. CDR1 MNHEY and CDR2 SMNVEV come from the germline V gene (reference sequence). The CDR3 here is CASTSDRGYGYTF. The CDR3 nucleotides read TGTGCCAGCACTTCGGACAGGGGCTATGGCTACACCTTC.

This clone was seen a single time. This chain links TRBV10-3 with TRBJ2-3; 9 bases agree with TRBD2. The CDR3 totals 15 residues. The J segment lost 10 bases and the V segment lost 3 bases, leaving 11 bases of the junction unmatched. Per germline, CDR1 ENHRY and CDR2 SYGVKD. The CDR3 DNA reads TGTGCCATCAGTGATGCGGGGGGGACCCTCAGGGCGCAGTATTTT. Encoded protein: CAISDAGGTLRAQYF.

The chain employs TRBV27 and TRBJ2-1; tentatively, D is TRBD1 (6 bases). The length of the CDR3 is 15 residues. Germline V gene data show CDR1 as MNHEY and CDR2 as SMNVEV (reference sequence). Trimming cost V 4 bases and J 3 bases, with 13 bases left between them. The CDR3 here is CASSWSGQLYNEQFF. The DNA for the CDR3 is TGTGCCAGCAGTTGGTCCGGACAGCTCTACAATGAGCAGTTCTTC.

This chain connects TRBV11-1 to TRBJ2-1, with 10 bases aligning to TRBD1. This CDR3 is 15 amino acids long. Germline loops: CDR1 SGHAT, CDR2 FQDESV (reference sequence). V was clipped by 0 bases and J by 7 bases; unmatched bases: 3. The CDR3 DNA is TGTGCCAGCAGCTTAGCGGACAGGGGGTGGAATGAGCAGTTCTTC. Encoded protein: CASSLADRGWNEQFF.

The chain couples TRBV5-1 to TRBJ2-2; 9 nucleotides match TRBD1. The CDR3 covers 16 residues. The germline gives CDR1 SGHRS, CDR2 YFSETQ. With 5 bases clipped from V and 3 bases from J, the junction kept 8 bases outside the gene matches. DNA for the CDR3: TGCGCCAGCAGACCTGGGACAGGGAGGTACACCGGGGAGCTGTTTTTT. Its protein is CASRPGTGRYTGELFF.

The rearrangement joins TRBV5-8 to TRBJ1-6, with D maybe TRBD1 (6 bases). The CDR3 covers 15 residues. Trimming took off 0 bases at V and 5 bases at J, with 9 bases between the two ends. Looked up from germline, CDR1 is SGHTS and CDR2 is YDEGEE. CDR3 nucleotides: TGTGCCAGCAGCTTGGTCCGACAGGATAATTCACCCCTCCACTTT. This codes for CASSLVRQDNSPLHF.

The J gene is TRBJ1-6, the V gene TRBV5-4; D gene ambiguous. The CDR3 length is 13 residues. V was cut by 4 bases and J by 9 bases, with 11 bases left in between. Per the germline V gene, CDR1 is SGHNT and CDR2 is YYREEE (reference sequence). The chain's CDR3 is CASSVDGVSPLHF. CDR3 bases: TGTGCCAGCAGCGTCGACGGGGTTTCACCCCTCCACTTT.

The chain links TRBV30 to TRBJ1-4; D not resolved. The CDR3 sequence is 14 residues long. V gave up 0 bases and J gave up 5 bases, with 10 bases separating them. From germline, CDR1 is GTSNPN and CDR2 SVGIG (reference sequence). Written as DNA, the CDR3 is TGTGCCTGGAGTGTAATGTCTCTAAATGAAAAACTGTTTTTT. It encodes CAWSVMSLNEKLFF.